The T cell receptor (beta chain) described here comes from a study of control samples from healthy donors and cancer patients. CDR1 SGHNT and CDR2 YYREEE come from the germline V gene (reference sequence). J lost 7 bases, V lost 4 bases, and 5 bases had no gene match. The CDR3 extends over 16 amino acids. Data came from immunoSEQ multiplex PCR; TCRdb stores just in-frame clones and leaves some out. The profile covers some 82,000 clones, with approximately 87% appearing a single time and 15% to 25% taken by the ten largest. This clone showed up just once. The rearrangement links TRBV5-4 to TRBJ2-1, with 16 bases that match TRBD2. The origin of this receptor is a man aged 45-65 years in good health. Material for sequencing was blood. Here the CDR3 reads CASSVTGLAGGNEQFF. The DNA for the CDR3 is TGTGCCAGCAGCGTGACGGGACTAGCGGGAGGGAATGAGCAGTTCTTC.